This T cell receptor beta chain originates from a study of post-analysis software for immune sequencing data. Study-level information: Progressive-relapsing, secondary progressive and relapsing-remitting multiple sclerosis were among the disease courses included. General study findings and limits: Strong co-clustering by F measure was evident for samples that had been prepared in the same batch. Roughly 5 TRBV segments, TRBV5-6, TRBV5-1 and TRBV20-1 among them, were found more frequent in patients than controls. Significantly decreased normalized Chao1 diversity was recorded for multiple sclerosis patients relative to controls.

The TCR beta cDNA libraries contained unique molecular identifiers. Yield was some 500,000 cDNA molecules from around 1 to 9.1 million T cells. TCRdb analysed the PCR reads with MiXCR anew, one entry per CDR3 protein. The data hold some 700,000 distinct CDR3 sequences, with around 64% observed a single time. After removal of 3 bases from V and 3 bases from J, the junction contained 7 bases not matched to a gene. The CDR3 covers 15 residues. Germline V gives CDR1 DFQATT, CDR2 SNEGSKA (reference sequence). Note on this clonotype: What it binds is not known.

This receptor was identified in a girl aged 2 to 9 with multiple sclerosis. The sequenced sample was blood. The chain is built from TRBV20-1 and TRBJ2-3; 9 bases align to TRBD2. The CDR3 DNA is TGCAGTGCTAGTCCCCAGCGGGGGGCGACAGATACGCAGTATTTT. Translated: CSASPQRGATDTQYF.